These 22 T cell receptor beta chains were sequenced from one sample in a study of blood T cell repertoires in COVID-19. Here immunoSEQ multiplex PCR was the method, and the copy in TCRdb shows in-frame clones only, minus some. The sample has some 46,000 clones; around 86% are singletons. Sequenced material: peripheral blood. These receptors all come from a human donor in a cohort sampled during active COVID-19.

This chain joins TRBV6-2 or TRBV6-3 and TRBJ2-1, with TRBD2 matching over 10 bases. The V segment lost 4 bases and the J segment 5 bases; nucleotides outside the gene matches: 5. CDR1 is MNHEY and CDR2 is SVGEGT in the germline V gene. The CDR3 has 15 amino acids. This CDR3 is CASSSWTSGDNEQFF. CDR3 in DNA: TGTGCCAGCAGTTCATGGACTAGCGGCGACAATGAGCAGTTCTTC.

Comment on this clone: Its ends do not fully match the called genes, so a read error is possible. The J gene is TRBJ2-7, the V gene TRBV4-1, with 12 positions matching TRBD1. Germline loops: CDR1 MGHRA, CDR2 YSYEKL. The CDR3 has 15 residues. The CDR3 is CASSKEGQGAFEQYF. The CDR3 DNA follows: TGCGCCAGCAGCAAAGAGGGACAGGGGGCTTTCGAGCAGTACTTC.

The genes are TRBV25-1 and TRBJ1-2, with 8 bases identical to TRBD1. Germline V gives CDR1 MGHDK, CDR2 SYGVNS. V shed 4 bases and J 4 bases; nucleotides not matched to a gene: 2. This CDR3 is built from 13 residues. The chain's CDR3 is CASSGTGRYGYTF. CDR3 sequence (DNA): TGTGCCAGCAGTGGGACAGGGCGCTATGGCTACACCTTC.

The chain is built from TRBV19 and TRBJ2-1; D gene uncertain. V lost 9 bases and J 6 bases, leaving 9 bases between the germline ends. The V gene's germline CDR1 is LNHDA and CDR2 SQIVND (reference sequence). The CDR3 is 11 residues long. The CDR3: CASSYSNEQFF. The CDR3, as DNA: TGTGCCAGCTCCTACAGCAATGAGCAGTTCTTC.

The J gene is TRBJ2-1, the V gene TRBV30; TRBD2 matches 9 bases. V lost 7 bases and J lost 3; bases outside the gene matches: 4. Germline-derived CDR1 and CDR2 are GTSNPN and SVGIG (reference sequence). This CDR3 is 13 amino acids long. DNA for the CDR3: TGTGCCTTGACTAGCGGAGTCTACAATGAGCAGTTCTTC. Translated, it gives CALTSGVYNEQFF. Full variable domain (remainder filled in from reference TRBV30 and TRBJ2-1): SQTIHQWPATLVQPVGSPLSLECTVEGTSNPNLYWYRQAAGRGLQLLFYSVGIGQISSEVPQNLSASRPQDRQFILSSKKLLLSDSGFYLCALTSGVYNEQFFGPGTRLTVL.

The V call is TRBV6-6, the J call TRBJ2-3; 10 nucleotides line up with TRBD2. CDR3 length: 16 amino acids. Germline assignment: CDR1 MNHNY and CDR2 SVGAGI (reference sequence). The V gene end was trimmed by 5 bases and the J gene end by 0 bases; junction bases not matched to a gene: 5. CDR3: CASSAGTSVSTDTQYF. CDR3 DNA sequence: TGTGCCAGCAGTGCCGGGACTAGCGTTAGCACAGATACGCAGTATTTT.

CDR3 nucleotides: TGCGCCACCTCAGGGACTAGCACAGAGACCCAGTACTTC. It specifies CATSGTSTETQYF. This chain connects TRBV5-1 to TRBJ2-5; 9 bases map to TRBD2. V lost 9 bases and J lost 4; bases outside the gene matches: 7. CDR1 SGHRS and CDR2 YFSETQ come from the germline V gene. This CDR3 comprises 13 residues. Full variable domain (outside the CDR3, taken from reference TRBV5-1 and TRBJ2-5): KAGVTQTPRYLIKTRGQQVTLSCSPISGHRSVSWYQQTPGQGLQFLFEYFSETQRNKGNFPGRFSGRQFSNSRSEMNVSTLELGDSALYLCATSGTSTETQYFGPGTRLLVL.

CDR3 region: CATGTSGTREQYF. In nucleotides, the CDR3 is TGTGCCACCGGGACTAGCGGGACCCGGGAGCAGTACTTC. This rearrangement joins TRBV10-3 to TRBJ2-7; 13 bases match TRBD2. This CDR3 spans 13 amino acids. V was clipped by 10 bases and J by 7 bases; unmatched bases: 7. Per germline, CDR1 ENHRY and CDR2 SYGVKD.

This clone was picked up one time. The DNA of the CDR3 is TGTGCCAGCAGCCTGACTAGCGGGAGTCAGTTCTTC. Protein: CASSLTSGSQFF. The chain carries TRBV7-9 and TRBJ2-1, with TRBD2 identical over 12 bases. Per germline, CDR1 SEHNR and CDR2 FQNEAQ (reference sequence). After removal of 5 bases from V and 13 bases from J, the junction contained 3 bases not matched to a gene. CDR3 length: 12 amino acids.

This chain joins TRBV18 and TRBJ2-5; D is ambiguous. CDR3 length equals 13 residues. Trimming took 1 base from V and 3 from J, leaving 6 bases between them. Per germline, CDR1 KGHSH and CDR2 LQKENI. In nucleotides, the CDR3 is TGTGCCAGCTCACCACGGGCGAAAGAGACCCAGTACTTC. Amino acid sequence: CASSPRAKETQYF.

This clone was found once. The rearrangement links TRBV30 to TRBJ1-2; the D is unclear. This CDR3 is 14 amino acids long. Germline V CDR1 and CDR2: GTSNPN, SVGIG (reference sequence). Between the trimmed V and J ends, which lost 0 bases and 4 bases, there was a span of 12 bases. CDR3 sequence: CAWSVHRRAYGYTF. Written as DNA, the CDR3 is TGTGCCTGGAGTGTCCACCGGAGGGCCTATGGCTACACCTTC.

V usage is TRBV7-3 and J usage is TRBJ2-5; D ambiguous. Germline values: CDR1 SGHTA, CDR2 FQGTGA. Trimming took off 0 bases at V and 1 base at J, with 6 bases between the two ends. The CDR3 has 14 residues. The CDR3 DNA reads TGTGCCAGCAGCTTAACCCCTAGCCAAGAGACCCAGTACTTC. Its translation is CASSLTPSQETQYF.

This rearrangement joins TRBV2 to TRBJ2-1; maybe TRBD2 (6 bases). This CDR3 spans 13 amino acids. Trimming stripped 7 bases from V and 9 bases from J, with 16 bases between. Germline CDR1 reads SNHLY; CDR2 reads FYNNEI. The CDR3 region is CASKPHSGGEQFF. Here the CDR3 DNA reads TGTGCCAGCAAACCCCATAGCGGTGGTGAGCAGTTCTTC.

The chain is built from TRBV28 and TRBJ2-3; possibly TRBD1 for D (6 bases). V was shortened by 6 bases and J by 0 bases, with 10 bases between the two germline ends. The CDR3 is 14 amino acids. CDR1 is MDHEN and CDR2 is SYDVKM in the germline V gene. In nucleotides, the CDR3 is TGTGCCAGCAGGCCTCAGGGGAGCACAGATACGCAGTATTTT. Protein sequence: CASRPQGSTDTQYF.

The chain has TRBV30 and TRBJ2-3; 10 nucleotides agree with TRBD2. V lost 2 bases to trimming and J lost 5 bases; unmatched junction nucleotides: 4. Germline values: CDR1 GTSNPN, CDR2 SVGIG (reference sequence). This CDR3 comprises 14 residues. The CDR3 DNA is TGTGCCTGGAGTCCCTTAGCGGGGGGAGATACGCAGTATTTT. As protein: CAWSPLAGGDTQYF.

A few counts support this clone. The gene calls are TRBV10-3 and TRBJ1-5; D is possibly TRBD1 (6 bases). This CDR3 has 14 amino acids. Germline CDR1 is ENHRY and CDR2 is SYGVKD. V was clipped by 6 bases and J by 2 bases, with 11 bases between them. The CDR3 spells CAISQGLGNQPQHF. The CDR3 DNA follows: TGTGCCATCAGCCAGGGGTTGGGCAATCAGCCCCAGCATTTT.

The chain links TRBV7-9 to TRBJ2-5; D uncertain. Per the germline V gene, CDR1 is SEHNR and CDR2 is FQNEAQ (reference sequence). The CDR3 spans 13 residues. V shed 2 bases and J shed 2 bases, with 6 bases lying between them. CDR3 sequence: CASSLFRQETQYF. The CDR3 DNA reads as TGTGCCAGCAGCTTATTCAGACAAGAGACCCAGTACTTC.

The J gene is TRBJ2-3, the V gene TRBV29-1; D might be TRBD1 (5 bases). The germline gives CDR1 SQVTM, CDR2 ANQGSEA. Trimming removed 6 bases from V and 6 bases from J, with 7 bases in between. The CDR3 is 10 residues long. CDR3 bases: TGCAGCGTCAGGGCCGATACGCAGTATTTT. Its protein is CSVRADTQYF.

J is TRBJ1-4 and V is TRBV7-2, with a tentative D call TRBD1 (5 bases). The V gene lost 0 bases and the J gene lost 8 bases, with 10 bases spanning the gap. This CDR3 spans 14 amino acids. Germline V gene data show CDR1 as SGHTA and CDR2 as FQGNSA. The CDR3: CASSLAGRGEKLFF. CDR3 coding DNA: TGTGCCAGCAGCTTAGCCGGGCGGGGGGAAAAACTGTTTTTT.

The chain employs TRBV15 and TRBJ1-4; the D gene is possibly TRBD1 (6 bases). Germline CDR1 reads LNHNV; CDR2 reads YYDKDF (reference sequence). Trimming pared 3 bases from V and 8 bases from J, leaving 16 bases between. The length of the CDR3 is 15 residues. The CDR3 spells CATSSRVTGLEKLFF. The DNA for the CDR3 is TGTGCCACCAGCAGTCGTGTGACAGGCTTAGAAAAACTGTTTTTT. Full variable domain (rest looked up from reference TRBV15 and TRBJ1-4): DAMVIQNPRYQVTQFGKPVTLSCSQTLNHNVMYWYQQKSSQAPKLLFHYYDKDFNNEADTPDNFQSRRPNTSFCFLDIRSPGLGDTAMYLCATSSRVTGLEKLFFGSGTQLSVL.

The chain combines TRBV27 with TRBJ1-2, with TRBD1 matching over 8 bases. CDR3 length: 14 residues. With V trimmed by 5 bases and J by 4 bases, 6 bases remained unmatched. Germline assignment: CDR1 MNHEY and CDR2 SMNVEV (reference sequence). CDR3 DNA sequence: TGTGCCAGCAGTCAGGGGGCGGGTGCCTATGGCTACACCTTC. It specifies CASSQGAGAYGYTF.

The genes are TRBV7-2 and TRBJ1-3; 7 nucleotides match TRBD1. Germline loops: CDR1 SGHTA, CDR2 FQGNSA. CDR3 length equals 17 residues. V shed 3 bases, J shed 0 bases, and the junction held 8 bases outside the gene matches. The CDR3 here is CASSLYSQGSSGNTIYF. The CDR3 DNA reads TGTGCCAGCAGCTTGTATTCACAGGGGAGCTCTGGAAACACCATATATTTT. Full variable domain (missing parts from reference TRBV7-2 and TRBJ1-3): GAGVSQSPSNKVTEKGKDVELRCDPISGHTALYWYRQSLGQGLEFLIYFQGNSAPDKSGLPSDRFSAERTGGSVSTLTIQRTQQEDSAVYLCASSLYSQGSSGNTIYFGEGSWLTVV.